A single sample is the source of the 32 T cell receptor beta chains below, sequenced in a study of blood T cell repertoires in COVID-19. Using immunoSEQ multiplex PCR, the repertoire was profiled, and TCRdb retains in-frame clones only, with some absent. Of about 170,000 clones detected, approximately 91% appear once; the ten largest clones hold approximately 0.5%. Material: peripheral blood. These receptors came from a man in his fifties or sixties with acute or convalescent COVID-19.

The chain recombines TRBV5-1 with TRBJ2-1, with 14 bases lining up with TRBD2. The CDR3 spans 17 residues. Germline lookup yields CDR1 SGHRS and CDR2 YFSETQ. With V trimmed by 4 bases and J by 1 base, 4 bases remained unmatched. The CDR3 nucleotides are TGCGCCAGCAGCCTCGGGACTAGCGGGAGTTCCTACAATGAGCAGTTCTTC. Translation: CASSLGTSGSSYNEQFF.

The V gene is TRBV30, the J gene TRBJ2-5; D unclear. The CDR3 is 11 residues long. V dropped 5 bases and J dropped 7 bases, with 11 bases sitting between them. Germline assignment: CDR1 GTSNPN and CDR2 SVGIG (reference sequence). DNA for the CDR3: TGTGCCTGGCTTCTAACGGGGACCCAGTACTTC. It is translated as CAWLLTGTQYF.

This clone was seen a few times. The chain has TRBV11-2 and TRBJ1-2; 10 nucleotides align to TRBD1. J gave up 6 bases and V 5 bases, and 9 bases lay outside the gene matches. CDR1 and CDR2 (germline): SGHAT, FQNNGV. The CDR3 contains 15 residues. CDR3 in amino acids: CASSLMGTGVDGYTF. For the CDR3, the DNA is TGTGCCAGCAGCCTAATGGGGACAGGGGTGGATGGCTACACCTTC. Drawing the rest from reference TRBV11-2 and TRBJ1-2, the complete variable domain is EAGVAQSPRYKIIEKRQSVAFWCNPISGHATLYWYQQILGQGPKLLIQFQNNGVVDDSQLPKDRFSAERLKGVDSTLKIQPAKLEDSAVYLCASSLMGTGVDGYTFGSGTRLTVV.

J is TRBJ2-2 and V is TRBV11-2; D possibly corresponds to TRBD1 (7 bases). Looked up from germline, CDR1 is SGHAT and CDR2 is FQNNGV. V shed 5 bases and J shed 9 bases, with 10 bases lying between them. There are 12 residues in the CDR3. The CDR3 is CASSQGGRELFF. DNA for the CDR3: TGTGCCAGCAGCCAGGGGGGCAGGGAGCTGTTTTTT.

This clone was seen a handful of times. CDR3 sequence (DNA): TGTGCCAGCAATCTAAGGGGGGGACAGGGGTTCTACACCTTC. The encoded protein is CASNLRGGQGFYTF. V gene TRBV27 combines with J gene TRBJ1-2; 10 bases are a match to TRBD1. The V gene end was trimmed by 7 bases and the J gene end by 10 bases; junction bases not matched to a gene: 12. Germline CDR1 reads MNHEY; CDR2 reads SMNVEV (reference sequence). The CDR3 contains 14 residues.

V is TRBV7-9 and J is TRBJ2-7; TRBD1 matches at 8 bases. V shed 5 bases and J 5 bases; nucleotides not matched to a gene: 8. The CDR3 sequence is 14 residues long. Germline loops: CDR1 SEHNR, CDR2 FQNEAQ (reference sequence). The DNA for the CDR3 is TGTGCCAGCAGCCCGCGACAGGGGCTGAACGAGCAGTACTTC. This encodes CASSPRQGLNEQYF.

V is TRBV20-1 and J is TRBJ2-1; no clear D. Germline loops: CDR1 DFQATT, CDR2 SNEGSKA (reference sequence). The CDR3 runs 13 residues. The V and J ends lost 3 bases and 4 bases respectively, with 10 bases between them. CDR3 DNA sequence: TGCAGTGCTAGTGCATCGGTGTACAATGAGCAGTTCTTC. Its protein product is CSASASVYNEQFF.

The J gene is TRBJ1-6, the V gene TRBV20-1; D unresolved. Germline loops: CDR1 DFQATT, CDR2 SNEGSKA (reference sequence). The CDR3 totals 11 residues. V lost 6 bases and J lost 13, with 13 bases in between. The CDR3 here is CSASESWPLHF. The CDR3 DNA is TGCAGTGCCTCCGAGTCTTGGCCCCTCCACTTT.

The CDR3 spells CASSLDRLNTGELFF. DNA for the CDR3: TGTGCCAGCAGTTTGGACAGACTGAACACCGGGGAGCTGTTTTTT. The J gene is TRBJ2-2, the V gene TRBV6-2 or TRBV6-3, with D perhaps TRBD1 (6 bases). The CDR3 runs to 15 residues. The germline V gene encodes CDR1 MNHEY and CDR2 SVGEGT. The V end was cut by 4 bases, the J end by 1 base, with 10 bases between.

The gene calls are TRBV6-2 or TRBV6-3 and TRBJ1-5; D is ambiguous. There are 15 residues in the CDR3. CDR1 MNHEY and CDR2 SVGEGT come from the germline V gene. Between the trimmed V and J ends, which lost 2 bases and 1 base, there was a span of 9 bases. The CDR3 loop is CASSYGQVSNQPQHF. The CDR3, as DNA: TGTGCCAGCAGTTACGGGCAGGTCAGCAATCAGCCCCAGCATTTT.

The gene calls are TRBV2 and TRBJ1-3; the match to TRBD1 covers 7 bases. The length of the CDR3 is 14 residues. V gave up 6 bases and J gave up 2 bases; unmatched junction bases: 4. The V gene's germline CDR1 is SNHLY and CDR2 FYNNEI. CDR3 coding DNA: TGTGCCAGCAGCAACCAGGGGGCTGGAAACACCATATATTTT. Its translation: CASSNQGAGNTIYF. The entire variable domain, with the rest obtained from reference TRBV2 and TRBJ1-3, is as follows: EPEVTQTPSHQVTQMGQEVILRCVPISNHLYFYWYRQILGQKVEFLVSFYNNEISEKSEIFDDQFSVERPDGSNFTLKIRSTKLEDSAMYFCASSNQGAGNTIYFGEGSWLTVV.

V and J are TRBV27 and TRBJ2-7; 13 bases fit TRBD2. The J segment lost 7 bases and the V segment lost 5 bases, leaving 8 bases of the junction unmatched. In germline, CDR1 is MNHEY, CDR2 SMNVEV (reference sequence). This CDR3 is built from 15 residues. The CDR3 bases are TGTGCCAGCAGTCATAGGACTAGCGGGAGTGAAGAGCAGTACTTC. It translates to CASSHRTSGSEEQYF.

A single count supports this clone. V usage is TRBV28 and J usage is TRBJ2-6, with 8 bases that match TRBD1. Losses at the gene ends were 2 bases for V and 2 bases for J; bases not matched to a gene: 2. The CDR3 contains 16 residues. CDR1 is MDHEN and CDR2 is SYDVKM in the germline V gene. CDR3 protein: CASSLQGAPGANVLTF. The CDR3 nucleotides read TGTGCCAGCAGTTTACAGGGGGCGCCTGGGGCCAACGTCCTGACTTTC.

V gene TRBV7-8 combines with J gene TRBJ1-4; D is ambiguous. CDR1 is SGHVS, CDR2 FQNEAQ, per germline. Trimming stripped 5 bases from V and 8 bases from J, with 15 bases between. There are 14 residues in the CDR3. The CDR3 region has the DNA TGTGCCAGCAGCCCGCGGCGGAGTGGAGAAAAACTGTTTTTT. Amino acid sequence: CASSPRRSGEKLFF.

CDR3 sequence (DNA): TGCGCCAGCGCATCAAGGGTCTTAGCGGGAGAAGGCACAGATACGCAGTATTTT. Translated, it gives CASASRVLAGEGTDTQYF. The J gene is TRBJ2-3, the V gene TRBV4-1, with 9 bases identical to TRBD2. Germline values: CDR1 MGHRA, CDR2 YSYEKL. The CDR3 length is 18 residues. V lost 8 bases and J lost 1; bases outside the gene matches: 16.

This clone was seen a single time. The rearrangement uses TRBV27 and TRBJ2-1; D not certain. Germline V lookup: CDR1 MNHEY, CDR2 SMNVEV (reference sequence). The CDR3 contains 16 residues. The V end was cut by 0 bases, the J end by 6 bases, with 15 bases between. CDR3 nucleotides: TGTGCCAGCAGTTTATCGAGGTCGGCCCGGAGCAATGAGCAGTTCTTC. Translating it yields CASSLSRSARSNEQFF.

V gene TRBV11-2 combines with J gene TRBJ2-5; D is possibly TRBD2 (6 bases). The V end lost 3 bases, the J end lost 5 bases, and 10 bases lay between the germline ends. The CDR3 has 13 residues. Germline V lookup: CDR1 SGHAT, CDR2 FQNNGV. The CDR3 loop is CASSLSEGETQYF. In nucleotides, the CDR3 is TGTGCCAGCAGCTTGTCGGAGGGTGAGACCCAGTACTTC.

This chain links TRBV11-2 with TRBJ1-4, with D tentatively TRBD1 (5 bases). Germline CDR1 and CDR2: SGHAT and FQNNGV. V lost 3 bases and J lost 6, with 14 bases in between. This CDR3 spans 15 amino acids. The CDR3 loop reads CASSFGGRMDEKLFF. In nucleotides, the CDR3 is TGTGCCAGCAGCTTCGGGGGAAGGATGGATGAAAAACTGTTTTTT.

The chain carries TRBV5-4 and TRBJ2-6, with D hard to call. The CDR3 contains 16 residues. Germline CDR1 SGHNT, CDR2 YYREEE (reference sequence). V was pared by 3 bases and J by 1 base, with 11 bases between. CDR3 residues: CASSYGQISGANVLTF. The CDR3 region has the DNA TGTGCCAGCAGCTATGGGCAGATATCTGGGGCCAACGTCCTGACTTTC.

This chain joins TRBV18 and TRBJ2-3, with 7 bases that match TRBD1. The J segment lost 3 bases and the V segment lost 3 bases, leaving 6 bases of the junction unmatched. The V gene's germline CDR1 is KGHSH and CDR2 LQKENI. CDR3 length equals 15 residues. In DNA, the CDR3 is TGTGCCAGCTCACCCGGACAGGCTAGAACAGATACGCAGTATTTT. The encoded protein is CASSPGQARTDTQYF.

V gene TRBV25-1 combines with J gene TRBJ2-1; tentatively, D is TRBD2 (6 bases). Germline V gene data show CDR1 as MGHDK and CDR2 as SYGVNS. The CDR3 is 16 amino acids. V was trimmed by 3 bases and J by 6 bases, leaving 18 bases between them. CDR3 nucleotide sequence: TGTGCCAGCAGTGACCCCTCCCGGGAGAGCGCCAATGAGCAGTTCTTC. It is translated as CASSDPSRESANEQFF.

This clone was counted a few times. The chain employs TRBV3-1 (or the pseudogene TRBV3-2) and TRBJ1-1; maybe TRBD1 (6 bases). CDR3 length: 15 residues. The V end was cut by 4 bases, the J end by 4 bases, with 16 bases between. CDR1 LGHDT and CDR2 YNNKEL come from the germline V gene (reference sequence). CDR3 sequence: CASSRKTGSTTEAFF. The DNA of the CDR3 is TGTGCCAGCAGCCGAAAAACAGGGTCGACCACTGAAGCTTTCTTT.

V is TRBV5-4 and J is TRBJ1-4, with 9 positions matching TRBD1. The length of the CDR3 is 14 residues. Losses at the gene ends were 3 bases for V and 10 bases for J; bases not matched to a gene: 7. Germline V gene sequence: CDR1 SGHNT, CDR2 YYREEE (reference sequence). This CDR3 is CASSSSQGAGKLFF. CDR3 DNA: TGTGCCAGCAGCTCCTCACAGGGGGCTGGAAAACTGTTTTTT.

The table lists this clone with a few counts. Other DNA variants within this sample encode the same CDR3. The chain links TRBV19 to TRBJ2-2; 8 bases match TRBD1. Germline V lookup: CDR1 LNHDA, CDR2 SQIVND (reference sequence). Losses at the gene ends were 3 bases for V and 3 bases for J; bases not matched to a gene: 6. The CDR3 has 16 residues. The CDR3 spells CASSIVPGGDTGELFF. CDR3 nucleotide sequence: TGTGCCAGTAGTATTGTCCCAGGGGGCGACACCGGGGAGCTGTTTTTT.

The V call is TRBV5-1, the J call TRBJ2-2; perhaps TRBD1 as D (5 bases). Trimming pared 4 bases from V and 4 bases from J, leaving 17 bases between. From germline, CDR1 is SGHRS and CDR2 YFSETQ. The CDR3 is 16 residues long. In DNA form, the CDR3 reads TGCGCCAGCAGCCTGGTATGGGGCGGCGGCACCGGGGAGCTGTTTTTT. It translates to CASSLVWGGGTGELFF.

The chain is built from TRBV7-2 and TRBJ2-3, with 9 bases lining up with TRBD2. V trimming: 1 base; J trimming: 2 bases; junction bases outside the gene matches: 10. From germline, CDR1 is SGHTA and CDR2 FQGNSA. CDR3 length: 18 amino acids. The DNA of the CDR3 is TGTGCCAGCAGCTTAGTAGGAGCGGGGGGCAGTTACACAGATACGCAGTATTTT. The encoded protein is CASSLVGAGGSYTDTQYF. The whole variable domain, filled in from reference TRBV7-2 and TRBJ2-3, reads GAGVSQSPSNKVTEKGKDVELRCDPISGHTALYWYRQSLGQGLEFLIYFQGNSAPDKSGLPSDRFSAERTGGSVSTLTIQRTQQEDSAVYLCASSLVGAGGSYTDTQYFGPGTRLTVL.

V and J are TRBV4-2 and TRBJ1-3; D may be TRBD1 (6 bases). Deletions cut 1 base from V and 2 bases from J, with 9 bases between. The CDR3 runs 15 residues. Germline lookup yields CDR1 LGHNA and CDR2 YNFKEQ. This CDR3 reads CASSQAEGAGNTIYF. CDR3 DNA: TGTGCCAGCAGCCAAGCCGAGGGGGCTGGAAACACCATATATTTT.

The chain employs TRBV7-9 and TRBJ1-2; D uncertain. The V end lost 0 bases, the J end lost 10 bases, and 12 bases lay between the germline ends. This CDR3 has 13 residues. Germline CDR1 and CDR2: SEHNR and FQNEAQ (reference sequence). The CDR3 DNA reads as TGTGCCAGCAGCTTAGCCATCGAGTTGGTCTACACCTTC. Its translation: CASSLAIELVYTF.

CDR3 amino acids: CASSLRTWLQPQHF. The CDR3 DNA reads TGTGCCAGCAGTTTGAGGACATGGCTTCAGCCCCAGCATTTT. This chain joins TRBV28 and TRBJ1-5, with D maybe TRBD1 (5 bases). The V gene's germline CDR1 is MDHEN and CDR2 SYDVKM. CDR3 size: 14 residues. Trimming removed 3 bases from V and 6 bases from J, with 12 bases in between.

The chain recombines TRBV28 with TRBJ2-2; 7 bases are shared with TRBD1. Germline loops: CDR1 MDHEN, CDR2 SYDVKM. With V trimmed by 1 base and J by 1 base, 6 bases remained unmatched. The CDR3 is 17 residues long. The CDR3 loop is CASSLSRSGGNTGELFF. In DNA, the CDR3 is TGTGCCAGCAGTTTATCCCGGTCAGGGGGGAACACCGGGGAGCTGTTTTTT.

The gene calls are TRBV7-2 and TRBJ2-7; D possibly corresponds to TRBD2 (6 bases). Germline loops: CDR1 SGHTA, CDR2 FQGNSA. CDR3 length: 14 residues. Trimming pared 3 bases from V and 2 bases from J, leaving 11 bases between. For the CDR3, the DNA is TGTGCCAGCAGCTTGGGCGGGGACCCCTACGAGCAGTACGTC. Its translation: CASSLGGDPYEQYV.

The CDR3 coding sequence is TGTGCCAGCAGCTTATTGGGGACACGGGCGTCCCAAGAGACCCAGTACTTC. Translated, it gives CASSLLGTRASQETQYF. The chain has TRBV7-3 and TRBJ2-5; a possible D gene is TRBD1 (6 bases). Germline V lookup: CDR1 SGHTA, CDR2 FQGTGA. The V and J ends lost 2 bases and 1 base respectively, with 17 bases between them. CDR3 length equals 17 residues. The whole variable domain, remainder taken from reference TRBV7-3 and TRBJ2-5, is GAGVSQTPSNKVTEKGKYVELRCDPISGHTALYWYRQSLGQGPEFLIYFQGTGAADDSGLPNDRFFAVRPEGSVSTLKIQRTERGDSAVYLCASSLLGTRASQETQYFGPGTRLLVL.